The entry below gives a single T cell receptor (beta chain) sequence along with its context. With 60 Vbeta and 13 Jbeta primers, the PCR was carried out. TCRdb keeps only in-frame clones here, not all; method: immunoSEQ multiplex PCR. The data contain about 140,000 clones, around 80% of them singletons. This specimen belongs to a study of cytomegalovirus exposure and HLA in healthy donors. This CDR3 has 15 amino acids. CDR1 and CDR2 (germline): SEHNR, FQNEAQ (reference sequence). The V and J ends lost 4 bases and 4 bases respectively, with 16 bases between them. The receptor was isolated from a middle-aged man in good health and CMV-seropositive. The chain has TRBV7-9 and TRBJ1-2, with D maybe TRBD1 (6 bases). Input material: PBMCs. CDR3 region: CASSSPSNRAYGYTF. The CDR3 DNA reads TGTGCCAGCAGCTCCCCTTCAAACAGGGCCTATGGCTACACCTTC. The variable domain in full, completed from reference TRBV7-9 and TRBJ1-2, reads DTGVSQNPRHKITKRGQNVTFRCDPISEHNRLYWYRQTLGQGPEFLTYFQNEAQLEKSRLLSDRFSAERPKGSFSTLEIQRTEQGDSAMYLCASSSPSNRAYGYTFGSGTRLTVV.